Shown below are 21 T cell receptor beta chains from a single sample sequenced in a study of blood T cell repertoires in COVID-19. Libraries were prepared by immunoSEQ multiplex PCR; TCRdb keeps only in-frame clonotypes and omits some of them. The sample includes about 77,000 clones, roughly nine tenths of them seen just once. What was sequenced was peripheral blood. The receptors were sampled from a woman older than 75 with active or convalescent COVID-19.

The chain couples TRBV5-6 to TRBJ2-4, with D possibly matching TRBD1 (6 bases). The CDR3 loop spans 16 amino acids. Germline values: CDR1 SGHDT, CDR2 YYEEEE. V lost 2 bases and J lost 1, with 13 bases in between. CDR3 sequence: CASSFSRGEAKNIQYF. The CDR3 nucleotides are TGTGCCAGCAGCTTTAGCAGGGGAGAGGCCAAAAACATTCAGTACTTC. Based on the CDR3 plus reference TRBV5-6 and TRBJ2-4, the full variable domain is DAGVTQSPTHLIKTRGQQVTLRCSPKSGHDTVSWYQQALGQGPQFIFQYYEEEERQRGNFPDRFSGHQFPNYSSELNVNALLLGDSALYLCASSFSRGEAKNIQYFGAGTRLSVL.

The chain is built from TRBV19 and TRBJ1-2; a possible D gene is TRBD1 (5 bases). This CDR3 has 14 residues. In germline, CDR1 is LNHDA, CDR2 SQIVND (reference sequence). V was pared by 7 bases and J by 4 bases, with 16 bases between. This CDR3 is CASTSWGVVYGYTF. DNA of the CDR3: TGTGCCAGTACTTCGTGGGGGGTTGTCTATGGCTACACCTTC.

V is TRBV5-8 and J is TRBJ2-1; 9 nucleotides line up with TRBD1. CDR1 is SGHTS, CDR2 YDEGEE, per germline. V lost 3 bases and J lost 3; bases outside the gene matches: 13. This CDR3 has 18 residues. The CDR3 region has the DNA TGTGCCAGCAGCTCGAACAGGGGGACAGGGAGACGCTACAATGAGCAGTTCTTC. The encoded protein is CASSSNRGTGRRYNEQFF.

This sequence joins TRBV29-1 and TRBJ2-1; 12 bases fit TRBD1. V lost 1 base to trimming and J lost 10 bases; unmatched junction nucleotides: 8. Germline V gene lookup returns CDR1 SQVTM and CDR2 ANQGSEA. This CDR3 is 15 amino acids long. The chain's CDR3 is CSVEGRDRGPWEQFF. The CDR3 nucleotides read TGCAGCGTTGAAGGCCGGGACAGGGGGCCCTGGGAGCAGTTCTTC.

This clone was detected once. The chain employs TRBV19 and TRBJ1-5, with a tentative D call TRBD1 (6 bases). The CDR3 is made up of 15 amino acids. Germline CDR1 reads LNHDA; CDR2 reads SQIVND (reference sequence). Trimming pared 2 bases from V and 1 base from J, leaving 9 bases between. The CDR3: CASSISGQSNQPQHF. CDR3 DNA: TGTGCCAGTAGTATATCTGGACAGAGCAATCAGCCCCAGCATTTT.

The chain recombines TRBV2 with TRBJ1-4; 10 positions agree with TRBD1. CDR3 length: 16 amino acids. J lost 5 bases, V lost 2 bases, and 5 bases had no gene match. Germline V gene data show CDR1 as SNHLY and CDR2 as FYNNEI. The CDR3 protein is CASSETSGQGNEKLFF. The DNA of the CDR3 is TGTGCCAGCAGTGAAACATCGGGACAGGGGAATGAAAAACTGTTTTTT.

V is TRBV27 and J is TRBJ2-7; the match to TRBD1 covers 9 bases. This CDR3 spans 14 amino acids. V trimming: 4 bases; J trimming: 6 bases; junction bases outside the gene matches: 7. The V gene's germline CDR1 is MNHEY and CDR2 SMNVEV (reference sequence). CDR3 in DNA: TGTGCCAGCAGTTCGTCCGGACAGGGGACCGAGCAGTACTTC. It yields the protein CASSSSGQGTEQYF.

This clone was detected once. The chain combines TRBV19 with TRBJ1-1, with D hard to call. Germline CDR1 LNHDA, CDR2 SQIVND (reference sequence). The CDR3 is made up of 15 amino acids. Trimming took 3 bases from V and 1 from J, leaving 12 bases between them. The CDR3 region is CASSIRREPNTEAFF. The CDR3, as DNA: TGTGCCAGTAGTATTCGGCGGGAACCGAACACTGAAGCTTTCTTT.

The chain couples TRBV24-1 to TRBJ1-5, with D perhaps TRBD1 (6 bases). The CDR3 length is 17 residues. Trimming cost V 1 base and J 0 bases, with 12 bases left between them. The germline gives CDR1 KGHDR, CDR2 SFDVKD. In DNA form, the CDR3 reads TGTGCCACCAGTGATTTCCCACAGGGATATAGCAATCAGCCCCAGCATTTT. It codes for CATSDFPQGYSNQPQHF.

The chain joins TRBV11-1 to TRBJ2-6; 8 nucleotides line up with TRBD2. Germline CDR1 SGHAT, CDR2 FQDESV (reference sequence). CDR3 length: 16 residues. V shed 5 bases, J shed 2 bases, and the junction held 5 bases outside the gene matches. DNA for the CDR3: TGTGCCAGCAGCCACTCCGGGGGGGCTGGGGCCAACGTCCTGACTTTC. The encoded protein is CASSHSGGAGANVLTF.

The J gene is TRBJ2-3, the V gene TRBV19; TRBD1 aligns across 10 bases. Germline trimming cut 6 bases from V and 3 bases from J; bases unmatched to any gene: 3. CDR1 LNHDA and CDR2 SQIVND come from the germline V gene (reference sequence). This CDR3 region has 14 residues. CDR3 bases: TGTGCCAGTAGGACAGGGGGCTTTACAGATACGCAGTATTTT. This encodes CASRTGGFTDTQYF.

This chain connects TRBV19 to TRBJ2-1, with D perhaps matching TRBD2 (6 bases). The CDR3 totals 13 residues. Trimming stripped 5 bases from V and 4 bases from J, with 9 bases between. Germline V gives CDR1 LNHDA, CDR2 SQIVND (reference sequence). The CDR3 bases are TGTGCCAGTAGTTCTGGGGGGTACAATGAGCAGTTCTTC. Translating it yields CASSSGGYNEQFF.

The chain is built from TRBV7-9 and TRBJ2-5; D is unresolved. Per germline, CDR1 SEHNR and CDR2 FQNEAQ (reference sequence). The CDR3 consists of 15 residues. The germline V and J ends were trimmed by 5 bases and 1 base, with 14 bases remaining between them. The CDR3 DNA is TGTGCCAGCAGCACTAACGGCGGCGGCCAAGAGACCCAGTACTTC. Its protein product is CASSTNGGGQETQYF.

CDR3 sequence: CASSAPRQAMNTEAFF. CDR3 nucleotide sequence: TGTGCCAGCAGTGCCCCGCGACAGGCAATGAACACTGAAGCTTTCTTT. The rearrangement uses TRBV28 and TRBJ1-1, with a weak D call TRBD1 (6 bases). This CDR3 is 16 amino acids long. The V and J ends lost 5 bases and 0 bases respectively, with 16 bases between them. Germline assignment: CDR1 MDHEN and CDR2 SYDVKM.

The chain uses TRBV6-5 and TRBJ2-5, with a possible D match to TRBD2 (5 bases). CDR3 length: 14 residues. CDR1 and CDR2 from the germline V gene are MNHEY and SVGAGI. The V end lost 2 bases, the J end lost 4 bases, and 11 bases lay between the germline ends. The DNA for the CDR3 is TGTGCCAGCAGTTACAGTCTAGCTGGAGAGACCCAGTACTTC. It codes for CASSYSLAGETQYF.

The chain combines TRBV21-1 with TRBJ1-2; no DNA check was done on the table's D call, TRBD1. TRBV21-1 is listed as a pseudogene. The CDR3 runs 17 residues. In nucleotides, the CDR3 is TGTGCCAGCAGCTGGACGGGACAGGGGGCGCGGTACTATGGCTACACCTTC. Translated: CASSWTGQGARYYGYTF.

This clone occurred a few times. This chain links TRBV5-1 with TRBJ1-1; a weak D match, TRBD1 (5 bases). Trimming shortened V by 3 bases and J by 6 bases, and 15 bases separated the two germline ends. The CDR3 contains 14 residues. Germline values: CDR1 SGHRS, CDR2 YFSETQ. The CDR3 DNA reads TGCGCCAGCAGCTGGGAGGCGGGCAGGGCTGAAGCTTTCTTT. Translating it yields CASSWEAGRAEAFF.

The CDR3 bases are TGTGCCAGCAGCTTTGGGGCAGGGGGCATCTACGAGCAGTACTTC. Translated, it gives CASSFGAGGIYEQYF. The chain carries TRBV5-6 and TRBJ2-7; 8 nucleotides agree with TRBD1. CDR1 and CDR2 from the germline V gene are SGHDT and YYEEEE. The CDR3 consists of 15 residues. V trimming: 2 bases; J trimming: 3 bases; junction bases outside the gene matches: 7.

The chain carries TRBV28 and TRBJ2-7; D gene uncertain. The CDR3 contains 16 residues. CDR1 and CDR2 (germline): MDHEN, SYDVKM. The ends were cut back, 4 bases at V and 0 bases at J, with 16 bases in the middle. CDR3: CASSSQALIYSYEQYF. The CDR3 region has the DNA TGTGCCAGCAGTTCGCAGGCGTTGATCTACTCCTACGAGCAGTACTTC.

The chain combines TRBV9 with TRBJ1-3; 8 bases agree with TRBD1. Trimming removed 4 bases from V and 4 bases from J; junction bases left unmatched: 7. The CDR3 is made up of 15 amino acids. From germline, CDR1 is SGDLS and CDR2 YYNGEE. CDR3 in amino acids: CASSLSWDRGNTIYF. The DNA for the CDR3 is TGTGCCAGCAGCCTAAGCTGGGACAGGGGAAACACCATATATTTT. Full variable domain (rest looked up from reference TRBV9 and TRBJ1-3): DSGVTQTPKHLITATGQRVTLRCSPRSGDLSVYWYQQSLDQGLQFLIQYYNGEERAKGNILERFSAQQFPDLHSELNLSSLELGDSALYFCASSLSWDRGNTIYFGEGSWLTVV.

DNA of the CDR3: TGCGCCAGCAGCCTACAGGGGGCGGGAGGCTACACCTTC. This translates into CASSLQGAGGYTF. The chain joins TRBV4-1 to TRBJ1-2; TRBD1 agrees at 9 bases. CDR1 is MGHRA and CDR2 is YSYEKL in the germline V gene. Unmatched junction bases numbered 5, after V lost 4 bases and J lost 8 bases. The CDR3 runs 13 residues.